A selection of T cell receptor beta chains follows, all from one sample in a study of T cell responses to AZD1222 COVID-19 vaccine. TCRdb keeps only in-frame clones here, not all; method: immunoSEQ multiplex PCR. The sample lists 90,000 to 130,000 clones; 85% to 95% were seen once. Sequenced here: peripheral blood, sampled on day 0 of AZD1222 vaccination. The receptor source for this set is an adult in good health. The CDR3 runs from the conserved cysteine through the conserved F or W. The order of the fields is clone size, D gene, V gene, J gene, CDR3 protein, CDR3 DNA. The D gene is left open where the match is weak. Part of the rows lack a size; the others show once, few, many or a class for expanded clones.

few	TRBD1	TRBV5-6	TRBJ1-2	CASSLTGWDGYTF	TGTGCCAGCAGCCTGACAGGGTGGGATGGCTACACCTTC
.	.	TRBV10-1	TRBJ1-3	CASAGHSGNTIYF	TGCGCCAGTGCGGGACACTCTGGAAACACCATATATTTT
.	TRBD1	TRBV6-5	TRBJ1-4	CASSSRDRQKKLFF	TGTGCCAGCAGTTCCCGGGACAGGCAAAAAAAACTGTTTTTT
.	TRBD1	TRBV18	TRBJ1-1	CASSPPGTANTEAFF	TGTGCCAGCTCACCACCAGGGACAGCTAACACTGAAGCTTTCTTT
.	.	TRBV6-5	TRBJ1-6	CASKIQSSYNSPLHF	TGTGCCAGCAAGATACAGAGCTCCTATAATTCACCCCTCCACTTT
.	.	TRBV11-2	TRBJ2-7	CASSLYRIHYEQYF	TGTGCCAGCAGCTTGTACAGGATTCACTACGAGCAGTACTTC
.	TRBD1	TRBV6-5	TRBJ1-2	CASSYLQGANYGYTF	TGTGCCAGCAGTTACCTACAGGGGGCCAACTATGGCTACACCTTC
.	.	TRBV18	TRBJ2-7	CASSPRDVSEQYF	TGTGCCAGCTCACCCCGGGACGTCTCCGAGCAGTACTTC
.	.	TRBV6-1	TRBJ2-3	CASSEARVGGTDTQYF	TGTGCCAGCAGTGAAGCGCGGGTGGGTGGAACAGATACGCAGTATTTT
.	TRBD1	TRBV3-1/TRBV3-2	TRBJ2-3	CASSRRTGGPDTQYF	TGTGCCAGCAGCCGCAGGACAGGGGGGCCAGATACGCAGTATTTT
.	.	TRBV7-3	TRBJ1-6	CASSLTQGYSSPLHF	TGTGCCAGCAGCTTGACTCAGGGGTATAGTTCACCCCTCCACTTT
.	.	TRBV21-1	TRBJ1-5	CASGTGTGGWGNQPQHF	TGTGCCAGCGGAACCGGGACAGGGGGCTGGGGCAATCAGCCCCAGCATTTT
.	.	TRBV5-1	TRBJ1-2	CASSFDEANYGYTF	TGCGCCAGCAGCTTTGACGAAGCTAACTATGGCTACACCTTC
.	TRBD1	TRBV7-9	TRBJ2-7	CASSLGTGPYEQYF	TGTGCCAGCAGCTTGGGGACAGGGCCCTACGAGCAGTACTTC
.	TRBD1	TRBV28	TRBJ1-6	CASRGQINSPLHF	TGTGCCAGCAGGGGACAGATTAATTCACCCCTCCACTTT
.	.	TRBV10-3	TRBJ1-4	CAISDSKYEKLFF	TGTGCCATCAGTGATAGCAAGTATGAAAAACTGTTTTTT
.	.	TRBV6-5	TRBJ1-5	CASSDSAGNQPQHF	TGTGCCAGCAGTGACTCGGCAGGGAATCAGCCCCAGCATTTT
once	TRBD1	TRBV19	TRBJ2-2	CASSRRPGQGTTGELFF	TGTGCCAGTAGTAGGAGACCGGGACAGGGGACCACCGGGGAGCTGTTTTTT
.	TRBD2	TRBV27	TRBJ2-1	CASSRSGGSYNEQFF	TGTGCCAGCAGTCGGAGCGGGGGGTCCTACAATGAGCAGTTCTTC
.	.	TRBV19	TRBJ1-2	CASTLRDRAMNYGYTF	TGTGCCAGTACCCTCCGGGACCGAGCGATGAACTATGGCTACACCTTC
once	.	TRBV30	TRBJ1-6	CAWTSGNNSPLHF	TGTGCCTGGACTTCGGGGAATAATTCACCCCTCCACTTT
.	.	TRBV28	TRBJ2-7	CASSSNRVGYEQYF	TGTGCCAGCAGTTCTAATAGGGTAGGTTACGAGCAGTACTTC
.	.	TRBV6-2/TRBV6-3	TRBJ1-5	CASSYQKSYQPQHF	TGTGCCAGCAGTTACCAGAAGAGCTATCAGCCCCAGCATTTT
.	TRBD1	TRBV27	TRBJ2-7	CASKTGTGAYEQYF	TGTGCCAGCAAAACCGGGACAGGGGCCTACGAGCAGTACTTC
.	.	TRBV6-5	TRBJ2-6	CASSYLAPTGANVLTF	TGTGCCAGCAGTTACCTAGCGCCCACTGGGGCCAACGTCCTGACTTTC
.	.	TRBV19	TRBJ2-7	CASSIGAEQYF	TGTGCCAGTAGTATAGGCGCCGAGCAGTACTTC
.	.	TRBV28	TRBJ1-2	CASSLLSYGYTF	TGTGCCAGCAGTTTACTTAGTTATGGCTACACCTTC
.	TRBD2	TRBV2	TRBJ2-7	CASSEVDRWEGLFEQYF	TGTGCCAGCAGTGAAGTGGACCGTTGGGAGGGCCTATTCGAGCAGTACTTC
.	.	TRBV10-1	TRBJ2-3	CASSETSHTQYF	TGCGCCAGCAGTGAGACTTCTCATACGCAGTATTTT
.	.	TRBV6-5	TRBJ1-6	CASSPLQIYNSPLHF	TGTGCCAGCAGCCCGTTGCAGATCTATAATTCACCCCTCCACTTT
.	.	TRBV10-3	TRBJ1-2	CAISESAGGDGYTF	TGTGCCATCAGTGAGTCTGCCGGGGGCGATGGCTACACCTTC
.	TRBD2	TRBV7-2	TRBJ2-5	CASSLAGLAGAETQYF	TGTGCCAGCAGCTTAGCGGGACTAGCGGGGGCAGAGACCCAGTACTTC
.	TRBD1	TRBV5-4	TRBJ2-7	CASSLGELGTGAYEQYF	TGTGCCAGCAGCTTGGGGGAATTAGGGACAGGAGCCTACGAGCAGTACTTC
.	TRBD1	TRBV10-3	TRBJ1-1	CAITPGQGRDAGQAFF	TGTGCCATCACCCCGGGACAGGGGAGAGACGCTGGACAAGCTTTCTTT
.	.	TRBV9	TRBJ1-6	CASSSPGGNNSPLHF	TGTGCCAGCAGCTCCCCTGGGGGTAATAATTCACCCCTCCACTTT
.	.	TRBV28	TRBJ2-7	CASTPARATTYEQYF	TGTGCCAGCACCCCCGCAAGGGCGACTACCTACGAGCAGTACTTC
.	.	TRBV5-6	TRBJ2-1	CASSLLQNEQFF	TGTGCCAGCAGCTTACTGCAGAATGAGCAGTTCTTC
once	.	TRBV7-9	TRBJ2-5	CASSPQNTETQYF	TGTGCCAGCAGTCCCCAGAATACAGAGACCCAGTACTTC
once	.	TRBV5-3	TRBJ2-6	CARTLESGANVLTF	TGTGCCAGGACCTTAGAGTCTGGGGCCAACGTCCTGACTTTC
.	.	TRBV18	TRBJ2-7	CASSPPESYEQYF	TGTGCCAGCTCACCACCGGAGAGCTACGAGCAGTACTTC
few	.	TRBV28	TRBJ1-2	CASSKDGPDGYTF	TGTGCCAGCAGCAAGGACGGACCTGATGGCTACACCTTC
.	.	TRBV4-1	TRBJ1-2	CASSQVRSTYGYTF	TGCGCCAGCAGCCAAGTCAGGAGTACGTATGGCTACACCTTC
.	TRBD1	TRBV19	TRBJ1-2	CASRRQGLSYTF	TGTGCCAGTAGAAGACAGGGGTTAAGCTACACCTTC
.	TRBD2	TRBV11-3	TRBJ2-5	CASSAGLAGGRSETQYF	TGTGCCAGCAGCGCCGGACTAGCGGGGGGAAGATCAGAGACCCAGTACTTC
.	.	TRBV6-5	TRBJ1-1	CASSYREKNTEAFF	TGTGCCAGCAGTTACAGGGAAAAGAACACTGAAGCTTTCTTT
.	.	TRBV3-1/TRBV3-2	TRBJ1-1	CASSQVYVGVNTEAFF	TGTGCCAGCAGCCAAGTGTACGTAGGGGTGAACACTGAAGCTTTCTTT
.	.	TRBV28	TRBJ1-4	CASSRRIELFF	TGTGCCAGCAGCCGCCGTATAGAACTGTTTTTT
.	.	TRBV6-4	TRBJ1-5	CASSAGSSNQPQHF	TGTGCCAGCAGTGCCGGGTCTAGCAATCAGCCCCAGCATTTT
.	TRBD1	TRBV5-6	TRBJ1-6	CASSPTGANSPLHF	TGTGCCAGCAGTCCGACAGGGGCGAATTCACCCCTCCACTTT